This T cell receptor beta chain was observed in a study of T-cell memory formation after mild COVID-19 (dated by TCRdb to the early 2020s). With regard to the full study: Most TCR sequence clusters were specific to one of the two donors. Two young, previously healthy adult volunteers, one female and one male, were included in the cohort. Longitudinal TCRalpha and TCRbeta repertoire sequencing tracked T-cell clones expanding and contracting after mild COVID-19 in two donors. Study-wide conclusions, independent of this receptor: The study covered only two mild cases, and larger cohorts including severe cases with pre-infection samples were considered necessary. From day 15 to 85, contracting clones showed balanced CD4/CD8 phenotypes, whereas a second wave of clones that expanded from day 15 to 37 leaned towards CD4+. Contracting CD4+ clones turned up mainly in the CM and EM memory subsets, whereas EMRA was where CD8+ clones were enriched. SARS-CoV-2 specificity of the second-wave clones peaking on day 37 was not confirmed. Some responding clones were detected in pre-infection memory, which suggested that pre-existing cross-reactive memory T cells had joined the SARS-CoV-2 response.

As concerns this clonotype: Its antigen is unknown. No qualities accompany the bases; no much larger clone lies one base away.

From the germline V gene, CDR1 is SNHLY and CDR2 is FYNNEI. The CDR3 numbers 13 residues from cysteine through phenylalanine. Only CDR3 DNA remains: 39 bases, in frame from the first base. V is cut by 8 bases and J by 4 bases, and the space between the germline ends is 12 bases. The reads were generated on an Illumina NovaSeq 6000. Using 5'RACE with constant-segment primers, TCRalpha and TCRbeta cDNA libraries were constructed, with sample barcodes and unique molecular identifiers added in the process. Trizol reagent was used to extract RNA from every sample. The libraries were amplified in two PCR steps, and the second step added a second sample barcode and Illumina TruSeq adapters. The libraries were sequenced on an Illumina NovaSeq using 2 x 150 bp paired-end reads. The authors processed their data as follows. The reads were demultiplexed and collapsed into UMI-guided consensus sequences using migec v1.2.7. With mixcr v2.1.11, UMI consensuses were aligned to TRA and TRB V and J templates and assembled into clonotypes. Clonotypes were classified as expanded or contracted when called significant by both edgeR and NoisET, with noise models trained on biological replicates. For edgeR calls, the cutoffs were a false discovery rate-adjusted p below 0.01 and a log2 fold-change threshold of 1. As an exploratory analysis of dynamics, PCA with hierarchical clustering was applied to max-normalized trajectories of the 1000 most abundant clonotypes. Separately sequenced CD4+ and CD8+ repertoires were used to assign a CD4 or CD8 phenotype to each responding clone. The public reads were reprocessed in TCRdb via fastp at Q25 and MiXCR, keeping in-frame beta chains. One record per CDR3 amino acid sequence lists the most common genes and DNA. TCRdb's processing, not the authors' own work, is the source of the V and J calls. This sample comprises over 400,000 distinct CDR3 sequences, 20% to 30% of them detected only once. Roughly 14% of the sample goes to the ten largest clones.

PBMCs were isolated by Ficoll-Paque density gradient centrifugation. The TCR originated in an adult woman who had mild COVID-19 (a few samples of this study predate the infection). The sample titles of this study are shuffled in the database, so cell type and time point are left out; the donor was told from shared clones. Here the chain combines TRBV2 and TRBJ1-5, with no D gene named confidently. Input material: PBMCs or a T cell subset sorted from them (not recorded which). The nucleotide sequence reads as follows: TGTGCCAGCTCCAGACTGTCTAATCAGCCCCAGCATTTT. Its protein reads: CASSRLSNQPQHF.